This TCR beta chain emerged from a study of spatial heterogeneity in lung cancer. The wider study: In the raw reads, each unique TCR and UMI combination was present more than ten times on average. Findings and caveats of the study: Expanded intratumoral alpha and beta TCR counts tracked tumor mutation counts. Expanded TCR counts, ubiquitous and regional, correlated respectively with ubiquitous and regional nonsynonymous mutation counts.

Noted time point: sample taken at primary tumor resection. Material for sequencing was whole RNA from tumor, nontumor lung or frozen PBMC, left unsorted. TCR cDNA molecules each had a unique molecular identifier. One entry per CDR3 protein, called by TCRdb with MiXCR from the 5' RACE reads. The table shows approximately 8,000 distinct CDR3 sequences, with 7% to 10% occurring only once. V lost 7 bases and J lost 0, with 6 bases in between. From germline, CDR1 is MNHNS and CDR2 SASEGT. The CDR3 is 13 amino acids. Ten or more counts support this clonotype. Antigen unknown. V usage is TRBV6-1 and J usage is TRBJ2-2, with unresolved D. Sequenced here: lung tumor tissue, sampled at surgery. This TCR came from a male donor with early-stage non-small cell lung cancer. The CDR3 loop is CASMSANTGELFF. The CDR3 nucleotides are TGTGCCAGCATGTCTGCGAACACCGGGGAGCTGTTTTTT.